One T cell receptor beta chain is described in this entry. The sample is drawn from a study of T cell changes during pregnancy in multiple sclerosis. CDR1 MNHNY and CDR2 SVGAGI come from the germline V gene (reference sequence). CDR3 length: 15 residues. J lost 5 bases, V lost 2 bases, and 8 bases had no gene match. The method was immunoSEQ multiplex PCR; TCRdb's version includes in-frame clones alone and lacks a portion of them. Among 58,000 or so clones, roughly nine tenths were seen once, and the ten largest hold more than 2%. Source: peripheral blood, taken in the first trimester of pregnancy. The sequence derives from a female donor in good health, enrolled as a control in a pregnancy study. This chain links TRBV6-6 with TRBJ2-7, with TRBD1 matching over 8 bases. In DNA form, the CDR3 reads TGTGCCAGCAGTTACCCTGGGGACAGGTCCAACGAGCAGTACTTC. It is translated as CASSYPGDRSNEQYF.